The 26 T cell receptor beta chains listed next were all sequenced from one sample in a study of radiation and T cells in renal cell carcinoma. Time point denoted: baseline pretreatment blood. Treatment indicated: 15 Gy SBRT to primary tumor, nephrectomy 4 weeks later. Sequencing used immunoSEQ multiplex PCR; TCRdb keeps in-frame clones, though not all of them. Of about 130,000 clones listed, approximately 78% were seen once; the top ten hold approximately 3%. Material: blood, obtained from a patient whose treatment included radiotherapy and nephrectomy. The receptors stem from a woman between 55 and 75 years old with renal cell carcinoma.

V usage is TRBV28 and J usage is TRBJ1-3; a possible D gene is TRBD1 (5 bases). V lost 3 bases and J 0 bases, leaving 12 bases between the germline ends. The CDR3 length is 16 residues. In germline, CDR1 is MDHEN, CDR2 SYDVKM. CDR3 region: CASSFLGHLSGNTIYF. The CDR3 DNA is TGTGCCAGCAGTTTTCTAGGACATCTCTCTGGAAACACCATATATTTT.

The chain recombines TRBV9 with TRBJ2-1; no reliable D call. The germline CDR1 and CDR2 sequences are SGDLS and YYNGEE. This CDR3 contains 15 residues. Between the trimmed V and J ends, which lost 0 bases and 5 bases, there was a span of 12 bases. The CDR3, as DNA: TGTGCCAGCAGCGTAGCTTACCCAGGAAACAATGAGCAGTTCTTC. Encoded protein: CASSVAYPGNNEQFF.

The rearrangement links TRBV19 to TRBJ2-3; the D gene is possibly TRBD1 (6 bases). The germline gives CDR1 LNHDA, CDR2 SQIVND (reference sequence). This CDR3 is 15 amino acids long. V lost 3 bases to trimming and J lost 4 bases, with 14 bases between them. CDR3 sequence (DNA): TGTGCCAGTAGTATGGGGCAGGCAGGGGCAGATACGCAGTATTTT. Encoded protein: CASSMGQAGADTQYF.

This clone was seen only once. This chain links TRBV28 with TRBJ2-7; D may be TRBD1 (6 bases). Germline V gene sequence: CDR1 MDHEN, CDR2 SYDVKM. The CDR3 length is 14 residues. Trimming shortened V by 3 bases and J by 5 bases, and 14 bases separated the two germline ends. DNA of the CDR3: TGTGCCAGCAGTTTCCCAGGGGTACTCCACGAGCAGTACTTC. Amino acids: CASSFPGVLHEQYF.

The V gene is TRBV4-1, the J gene TRBJ1-3; 8 bases are a match to TRBD1. V lost 3 bases and J lost 1; bases outside the gene matches: 2. This CDR3 spans 15 amino acids. Germline CDR1 is MGHRA and CDR2 is YSYEKL. This chain's CDR3 is CASSHRQGSGNTIYF. Written as DNA, the CDR3 is TGCGCCAGCAGCCATCGACAGGGGTCTGGAAACACCATATATTTT.

The V and J genes are TRBV19 and TRBJ2-1, with D hard to call. The ends were cut back, 5 bases at V and 5 bases at J, with 10 bases in the middle. In germline, CDR1 is LNHDA, CDR2 SQIVND (reference sequence). The CDR3 runs to 13 residues. CDR3 in DNA: TGTGCCAGTAGTTACCAGGTAGACAATGAGCAGTTCTTC. This translates into CASSYQVDNEQFF.

The chain is built from TRBV5-1 and TRBJ1-4; D possibly corresponds to TRBD1 (6 bases). There are 15 residues in the CDR3. The ends were cut back, 0 bases at V and 6 bases at J, with 12 bases in the middle. The V gene's germline CDR1 is SGHRS and CDR2 YFSETQ. The CDR3 region is CASSLGGDMYEKLFF. CDR3 DNA: TGCGCCAGCAGCTTGGGCGGGGACATGTATGAAAAACTGTTTTTT.

This chain links TRBV6-6 with TRBJ1-2, with TRBD1 matching over 11 bases. There are 14 residues in the CDR3. Per the germline V gene, CDR1 is MNHNY and CDR2 is SVGAGI (reference sequence). After removal of 5 bases from V and 8 bases from J, the junction contained 7 bases not matched to a gene. CDR3: CASSTGQGASGYTF. CDR3 nucleotides: TGTGCCAGCAGTACTGGACAGGGGGCGAGCGGCTACACCTTC.

V gene TRBV5-6 combines with J gene TRBJ2-7; TRBD1 matches 7 bases. In germline, CDR1 is SGHDT, CDR2 YYEEEE. CDR3 size: 15 residues. The trim removed 2 bases at V and 4 bases at J, leaving 9 bases unmatched. The CDR3 region is CASSLQGQGTYEQYF. DNA of the CDR3: TGTGCCAGCAGCTTACAGGGGCAGGGAACGTACGAGCAGTACTTC.

V and J are TRBV7-9 and TRBJ2-1, with 9 bases identical to TRBD1. The J segment lost 3 bases and the V segment lost 5 bases, leaving 5 bases of the junction unmatched. CDR3 size: 15 residues. Germline CDR1 reads SEHNR; CDR2 reads FQNEAQ (reference sequence). The CDR3 loop is CASSVGQGSYNEQFF. The CDR3 coding sequence is TGTGCCAGCAGCGTGGGACAGGGTAGCTACAATGAGCAGTTCTTC.

The chain carries TRBV14 and TRBJ1-4; D remains ambiguous. The germline V and J ends were trimmed by 1 base and 8 bases, with 8 bases remaining between them. Germline V gene sequence: CDR1 SGHDN, CDR2 FVKESK. The CDR3 runs to 13 residues. The CDR3 loop reads CASSQVGREKLFF. CDR3 in DNA: TGTGCCAGCAGCCAAGTAGGACGCGAAAAACTGTTTTTT.

This clone has a handful of counts. The V gene is TRBV19, the J gene TRBJ1-5; D not resolved. V lost 2 bases and J 5 bases, leaving 7 bases between the germline ends. The germline V gene encodes CDR1 LNHDA and CDR2 SQIVND (reference sequence). The CDR3 runs 13 residues. CDR3 protein: CASSISPDQPQHF. The DNA for the CDR3 is TGTGCCAGTAGTATAAGTCCTGATCAGCCCCAGCATTTT.

J is TRBJ2-1 and V is TRBV7-3; maybe TRBD1 (6 bases). Trimming took off 3 bases at V and 9 bases at J, with 12 bases between the two ends. The CDR3 length is 13 residues. Germline V gene data show CDR1 as SGHTA and CDR2 as FQGTGA. In nucleotides, the CDR3 is TGTGCCAGCAGCTTCGACAGGTACGGTGAGCAGTTCTTC. Protein: CASSFDRYGEQFF.

This chain links TRBV7-2 with TRBJ2-7, with D perhaps TRBD1 (5 bases). CDR1 and CDR2 from the germline V gene are SGHTA and FQGNSA. Trimming shortened V by 2 bases and J by 7 bases, and 12 bases separated the two germline ends. This CDR3 contains 13 residues. CDR3 in DNA: TGTGCCAGCAGCTTATGGGGCTGGGGAGAGCAGTACTTC. Translated, it gives CASSLWGWGEQYF.

This clone was picked up one time. The rearrangement joins TRBV5-4 to TRBJ1-1; D is perhaps TRBD1 (5 bases). In germline, CDR1 is SGHNT, CDR2 YYREEE (reference sequence). With 1 base removed from V and 2 bases from J, the gap between germline ends came to 9 bases. The CDR3 extends over 14 amino acids. CDR3: CASSLRQQNTEAFF. As DNA, the CDR3 is TGTGCCAGCAGCTTGAGACAGCAAAACACTGAAGCTTTCTTT.

The chain has TRBV30 and TRBJ2-3, with D possibly being TRBD2 (6 bases). The CDR3 length is 15 residues. Trimming left V 2 bases short and J 2 bases short, with 14 bases between. Germline loops: CDR1 GTSNPN, CDR2 SVGIG (reference sequence). The CDR3 reads CAWSRSGVFTDTQYF. DNA for the CDR3: TGTGCCTGGAGTAGGTCGGGAGTTTTCACAGATACGCAGTATTTT.

This chain uses TRBV7-6 with TRBJ1-4; D is possibly TRBD1 (5 bases). The CDR3 runs to 16 residues. The germline CDR1 and CDR2 sequences are SGHVS and FNYEAQ. The germline V and J ends were trimmed by 5 bases and 7 bases, with 20 bases remaining between them. This CDR3 reads CASSQGSRDLGEKLFF. CDR3 coding DNA: TGTGCCAGCAGCCAAGGTTCCCGGGACCTCGGTGAAAAACTGTTTTTT.

The J gene is TRBJ2-3, the V gene TRBV5-5, with TRBD2 identical over 11 bases. V was clipped by 5 bases and J by 3 bases; unmatched bases: 8. This CDR3 is 16 amino acids long. Germline loops: CDR1 SGHKS, CDR2 YYEKEE (reference sequence). The CDR3 DNA reads as TGTGCCAGCAGTGTCGCACTAGCGGGAGTAACAGATACGCAGTATTTT. Translating it yields CASSVALAGVTDTQYF.

The J gene is TRBJ1-4, the V gene TRBV2; no clear D. CDR1 and CDR2 (germline): SNHLY, FYNNEI. The germline V and J ends were trimmed by 5 bases and 0 bases, with 7 bases remaining between them. This CDR3 contains 14 residues. CDR3 sequence: CASSREATNEKLFF. The DNA for the CDR3 is TGTGCCAGCAGTCGAGAAGCAACTAATGAAAAACTGTTTTTT.

This clone has just one count. The genes are TRBV19 and TRBJ1-2; 8 nucleotides match TRBD1. The junction had 8 bases not matched to a gene; V was cut back by 5 bases and J by 3 bases. The CDR3 runs to 15 residues. The germline V gene encodes CDR1 LNHDA and CDR2 SQIVND (reference sequence). CDR3 DNA sequence: TGTGCCAGTAGTCCAGCCAGGGGGCGCGACTATGGCTACACCTTC. As protein: CASSPARGRDYGYTF.

This clone was picked up one time. The rearrangement links TRBV9 to TRBJ2-7; maybe TRBD2 (6 bases). V was clipped by 0 bases and J by 7 bases, with 11 bases between them. This CDR3 is 13 amino acids long. Germline V CDR1 and CDR2: SGDLS, YYNGEE. The CDR3 DNA is TGTGCCAGCAGCGTAGATAGGGGAGGAGAGCAGTACTTC. Amino acids: CASSVDRGGEQYF.

The chain recombines TRBV21-1 with TRBJ1-2; the table's D call, TRBD1, has no DNA check behind it. TRBV21-1 is a pseudogene segment. This CDR3 is built from 13 residues. The CDR3 bases are TGTGCCAGCAAGAACAGGGCGAACTATGGCTACACCTTC. Translated, it gives CASKNRANYGYTF.

The rearrangement links TRBV5-1 to TRBJ2-5, with D unresolved. The CDR3 has 15 residues. Per germline, CDR1 SGHRS and CDR2 YFSETQ. The V end lost 0 bases, the J end lost 1 base, and 10 bases lay between the germline ends. The CDR3 reads CASSLGTTIQETQYF. CDR3 sequence (DNA): TGCGCCAGCAGCTTGGGAACGACGATCCAAGAGACCCAGTACTTC.

The rearrangement links TRBV9 to TRBJ1-1, with D possibly matching TRBD1 (5 bases). The CDR3 runs 14 residues. Germline loops: CDR1 SGDLS, CDR2 YYNGEE. The V and J ends lost 0 bases and 3 bases respectively, with 9 bases between them. CDR3 nucleotides: TGTGCCAGCAGCGTAGACGGGGGGGACACTGAAGCTTTCTTT. It encodes CASSVDGGDTEAFF.

V usage is TRBV2 and J usage is TRBJ2-3, with TRBD2 as a possible D gene (5 bases). Germline-derived CDR1 and CDR2 are SNHLY and FYNNEI. V was clipped by 2 bases and J by 5 bases, with 14 bases between them. The CDR3 spans 15 residues. CDR3 nucleotide sequence: TGTGCCAGCAGTGAACTATCTCCTGCGGGAGATACGCAGTATTTT. As protein: CASSELSPAGDTQYF.

A few counts support this clone. V gene TRBV4-1 combines with J gene TRBJ1-5; TRBD1 agrees at 10 bases. CDR1 MGHRA and CDR2 YSYEKL come from the germline V gene. This CDR3 is built from 16 residues. V lost 0 bases to trimming and J lost 9 bases; unmatched junction nucleotides: 8. Written as DNA, the CDR3 is TGCGCCAGCAGCCAAGATCGTAAGACAGGGGGCCTGCCCCAGCATTTT. Translated: CASSQDRKTGGLPQHF.